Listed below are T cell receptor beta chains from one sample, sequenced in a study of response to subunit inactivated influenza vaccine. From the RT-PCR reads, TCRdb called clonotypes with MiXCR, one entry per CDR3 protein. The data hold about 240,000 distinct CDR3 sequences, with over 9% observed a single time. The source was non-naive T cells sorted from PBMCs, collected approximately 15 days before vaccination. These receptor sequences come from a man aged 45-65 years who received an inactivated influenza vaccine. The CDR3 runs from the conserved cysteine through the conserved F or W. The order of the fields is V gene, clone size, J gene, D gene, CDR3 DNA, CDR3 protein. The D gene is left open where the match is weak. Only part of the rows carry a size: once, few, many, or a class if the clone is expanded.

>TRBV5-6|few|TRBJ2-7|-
TGTGCCAGCAGCTTAGGCGGAAGAACCTCCTACGAGCAGTACTTC
CASSLGGRTSYEQYF
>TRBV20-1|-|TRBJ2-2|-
TGCAGTGCGAGTGATATCTACACCGGGGAGCTGTTTTTT
CSASDIYTGELFF
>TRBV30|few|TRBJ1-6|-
TGTGCCTGTCTAGGGCAGACGAATTCACCCCTCCACTTT
CACLGQTNSPLHF
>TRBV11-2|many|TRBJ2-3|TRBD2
TGTGCCAGCAGCTTGGGATACGGGAATAGCGGGATTAGCACAGATACGCAGTATTTT
CASSLGYGNSGISTDTQYF
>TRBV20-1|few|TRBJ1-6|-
TGCAGCCTAACGGGGGGCGATTCACCCCTCCACTTT
CSLTGGDSPLHF
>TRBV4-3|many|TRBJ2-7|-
TGCGCCAGCAGCCAAGATCGGGCCCGAGGTGCCCTCTACGAGCAGTACTTC
CASSQDRARGALYEQYF
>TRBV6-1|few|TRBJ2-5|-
TGTGCCAGCAGTGAAGCGGGCACCCCAGAGACCCAGTACTTC
CASSEAGTPETQYF
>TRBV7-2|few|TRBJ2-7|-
TGTGCCAGCAGCTTAGTTTTCCCCTACGAGCAGTACTTC
CASSLVFPYEQYF
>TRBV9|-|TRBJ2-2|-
TGTGCCAGCAGCGTAGCCGGGACTTTGAACACCGGGGAGCTGTTTTTT
CASSVAGTLNTGELFF
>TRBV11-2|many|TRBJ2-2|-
TGTGCCAGCAGCGTTGGGACCGGGGAGCTGTTTTTT
CASSVGTGELFF
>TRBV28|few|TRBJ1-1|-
TGTGCCAGCAGCACCCATGTCGGGGTGTACACTGAAGCTTTCTTT
CASSTHVGVYTEAFF
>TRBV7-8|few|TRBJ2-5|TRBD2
TGTGCCAGCACCACTAGAGGAGTGGCTAGCGGGGGGGCAAACTTC
CASTTRGVASGGANF
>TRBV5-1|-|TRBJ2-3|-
TGCGCCAGCAGCTCGGGAACCACAGATACGCAGTATTTT
CASSSGTTDTQYF
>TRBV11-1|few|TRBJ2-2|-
TGTGCCAGCAGCCTCGGGATCCCCACCGGGGAGCTGTTTTTT
CASSLGIPTGELFF
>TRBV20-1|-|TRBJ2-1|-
TGCAGTGCTAGAGAGGAGGGAACCCAATCACGCGAGCAGTTCTTC
CSAREEGTQSREQFF
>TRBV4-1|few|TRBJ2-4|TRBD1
TGCGCCAGCAGTCCGGGACAGAAAAACATTCAGTACTTC
CASSPGQKNIQYF
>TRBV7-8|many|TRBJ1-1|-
TGTGCCAGCAGCTTGTCCGACGTGGAGAACACTGAAGCTTTCTTT
CASSLSDVENTEAFF
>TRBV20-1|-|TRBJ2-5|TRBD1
TGCAGTGCTATATCAACAGGGGGTGGGACCCAGTACTTC
CSAISTGGGTQYF
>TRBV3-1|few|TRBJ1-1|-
TGTGCCAGCCCAGGAGATAGTAACACTGAAGCTTTCTTT
CASPGDSNTEAFF
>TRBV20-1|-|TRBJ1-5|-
TGCAGTGCTAGAGACACCCTGGGCAATCAGCCCCAGCATTTT
CSARDTLGNQPQHF
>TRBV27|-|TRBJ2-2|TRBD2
TGTGCCAGCAGTCCCTGGACTAGCGCGAACACCGGGGAGCTGTTTTTT
CASSPWTSANTGELFF
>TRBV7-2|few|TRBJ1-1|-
TGTGCCAGCAGCTTGCAGGAAGGCGTCACTGAAGCTTTCTTT
CASSLQEGVTEAFF
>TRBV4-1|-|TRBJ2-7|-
TGCGCCAGCAGCCAAGATTGGGGATACGAGCAGTACTTC
CASSQDWGYEQYF
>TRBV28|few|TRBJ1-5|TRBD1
TGTGCCAGCAGTTTATTTGAGGGGGCTTGGCAGCCCCAGCATTTT
CASSLFEGAWQPQHF
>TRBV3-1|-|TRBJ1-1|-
TGTGCCAGCAGCCAAGAAACCTCATGGTCTGCAGCTTTCTTT
CASSQETSWSAAFF
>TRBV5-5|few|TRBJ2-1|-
TGTGCCAGCAGCCCGAGGGGGGGTGAGCAGTTCTTC
CASSPRGGEQFF
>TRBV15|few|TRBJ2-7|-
TGTGCCACCAGCAGAGATCGGTTGGGGGGCTCCTACGAGCAGTACTTC
CATSRDRLGGSYEQYF
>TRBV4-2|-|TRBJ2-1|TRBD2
TGTGCCAGCAGCCAAGATGCACTAGCGGGAGGGTTTGATGAGCAGTTCTTC
CASSQDALAGGFDEQFF
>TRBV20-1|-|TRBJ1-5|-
TGCAGTGCCCATGTGGACAGTCATCAGCCCCAGCATTTT
CSAHVDSHQPQHF
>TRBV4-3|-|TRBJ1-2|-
TGCGCCAGCAGCCCCAGCACAGGGAGGCATGGCTACACCTTC
CASSPSTGRHGYTF
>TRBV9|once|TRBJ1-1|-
TGTGCCAGCAACCGACGGGGGAACGGTGAAGCTTTCTTT
CASNRRGNGEAFF
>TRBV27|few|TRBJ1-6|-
TGTGCCAGCAGTTTATCGGTCCTTTCACCCCTCCACTTT
CASSLSVLSPLHF
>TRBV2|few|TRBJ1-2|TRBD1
TGTGCCAGCACCGCGACAGGGAGAAATAACTATGGCTACACCTTC
CASTATGRNNYGYTF
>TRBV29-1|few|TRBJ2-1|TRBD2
TGCAGCGCTTCCGGACTAGCGGGAGGTCTAAGCTCCTACAATGAGCAGTTCTTC
CSASGLAGGLSSYNEQFF
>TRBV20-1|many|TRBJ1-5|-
TGCAGTGCTAGAGAGGACACCGGCAATCAGCCCCAGCATTTT
CSAREDTGNQPQHF
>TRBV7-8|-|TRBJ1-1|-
TGTGCCAGCAGCTTTGACTCGAACACTGAAGCTTTCTTT
CASSFDSNTEAFF
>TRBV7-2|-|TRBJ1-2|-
TGTGCCAGCAGCTTATTTCTGGGGGCCGATCTTAACTATGGCTACACCTTC
CASSLFLGADLNYGYTF
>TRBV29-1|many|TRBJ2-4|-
TGCAGCGTTCGGACTGGCGACAGAAACATTCAGTACTTC
CSVRTGDRNIQYF